The present T cell receptor beta chain was sequenced within a study of T cell repertoires in cytomegalovirus infection. Looking at the study overall: Indicated by public TCR beta signatures were CMV infection and matching HLA type. The study's findings and limits: Individuals carrying CMV plus the relevant HLA were identified by cumulative frequency of public TCR beta families. In two of eight donors, the top clonotype was HLA-C-restricted CMV-specific.

In germline, CDR1 is MDHEN, CDR2 SYDVKM. The CDR3 is 14 amino acids. Losses at the gene ends were 7 bases for V and 3 bases for J; bases not matched to a gene: 4. Via MiXCR, TCRdb re-called the reads, giving one row per CDR3 protein. Among approximately 71,000 distinct CDR3 sequences listed, over 3.5% were seen once. Ten or more counts support this clonotype. The antigen is not known. Sequenced material: PBMCs. This TCR came from a human donor in good health (CMV status not recorded). Some clones in this sample may be carry-over from other donors' samples. The chain couples TRBV28 to TRBJ2-2, with 8 bases that match TRBD2. The CDR3 is CASIIAGYTGELFF. In DNA form, the CDR3 reads TGTGCCAGCATCATAGCGGGGTACACCGGGGAGCTGTTTTTT.